This TCR beta chain was observed in a study of T cells in Graves' hyperthyroidism and ophthalmopathy. Points from the study as a whole: Most thyroid clonotypes that were expanded above 0.001 also turned up in blood.

The CDR3 loop spans 12 amino acids. Trimming took off 7 bases at V and 4 bases at J, with 11 bases between the two ends. The study left out patients who had uncontrolled infection, other autoimmune disease, pregnancy or lactation. The PBMCs studied were ones that came from about 9.9 ml fresh peripheral blood. This clonotype occurred many times. Its antigen is undetermined. The TCR beta CDR3 regions underwent amplification using RNA transcripts as the source. A set of HTBI primers served as the primers for a first-round RT-PCR of the TCR CDR3. TCRdb reprocessed the multiplex PCR reads via MiXCR and lists one record per CDR3 protein. The sample lists fewer than 300,000 distinct CDR3 sequences, 25% to 30% occurring once.

The receptor was isolated from a man between 40 and 49 years old with Graves' hyperthyroidism that later progressed to Graves' ophthalmopathy. Sample: blood. The chain couples TRBV12-3 or TRBV12-4 to TRBJ2-7, with D perhaps TRBD1 or TRBD2 (5 bases each). The CDR3 DNA sequence: TGTGCCAGCACCCGGGGCCCATACGAGCAGTACTTC. This translates into CASTRGPYEQYF.